Listed below are T cell receptor beta chains from one sample, sequenced in a study of T cells after posttransplantation cyclophosphamide. TCRdb's copy holds only in-frame clones and misses some; the assay was immunoSEQ multiplex PCR. Of more than 8,000 clones listed, about 89% are singletons. Sample: PBMCs, taken roughly 67 weeks after allogeneic stem cell transplant with calcineurin inhibitor and methotrexate. The receptors here all came from a male patient between 50 and 60 years old who received an allogeneic stem cell transplant from an unrelated donor, was CMV-positive, and had chronic GVHD only. A share of the T cells may be of graft donor origin. CDR3s leave out the opening cysteine and the closing phenylalanine or tryptophan. Fields, in order: J gene, V gene, CDR3 protein.

J: TRBJ2-2
V: TRBV9
CDR3: ASSVGASPGELF

J: TRBJ2-5
V: TRBV9
CDR3: ASSPRPGQEYQETQY

J: TRBJ1-4
V: TRBV21-1
CDR3: ASRREIATKVHNEKLF

J: TRBJ2-7
V: TRBV18
CDR3: ASSPLLTSGRVREQY

J: TRBJ2-1
V: TRBV5-1
CDR3: ATTSGGHNEQF

J: TRBJ2-3
V: TRBV27
CDR3: ASSRGRWKDTQY

J: TRBJ2-3
V: TRBV13
CDR3: ASSITGTSGYGTDTQY

J: TRBJ1-1
V: TRBV18
CDR3: ASSPQGQNTEAF

J: TRBJ2-1
V: TRBV11-2
CDR3: ASSFFAGGPGDEQF

J: TRBJ1-5
V: TRBV7-9
CDR3: ASSFGTGGRRSNQPQH

J: TRBJ2-1
V: TRBV19
CDR3: ASSSGGIYNEQF

J: TRBJ1-6
V: TRBV4-2
CDR3: ASSQETQGTGINSPLH

J: TRBJ2-2
V: TRBV5-8
CDR3: ASSLGTSGRAWTGELF

J: TRBJ2-7
V: TRBV19
CDR3: ASSIGGFYEQY

J: TRBJ1-2
V: TRBV29-1
CDR3: SVVSAINYGYT